The source of this T cell receptor beta chain is a study of T cell responses to AZD1222 COVID-19 vaccine. Sequenced by immunoSEQ multiplex PCR; TCRdb stores in-frame clones only, minus some. The sample consists of about 120,000 clones, under 95% of them appearing once. Findings of the study overall: Baseline antibody screening turned up just a handful of seropositive AZD1222 recipients.

In the case of this clone: Its cognate antigen is unknown.

V shed 0 bases and J shed 8 bases, with 16 bases lying between them. The CDR3 totals 15 residues. CDR1 is LGHDT and CDR2 is YNNKEL in the germline V gene (reference sequence). This TCR was sampled from an adult who received the AZD1222 COVID-19 vaccine. This chain connects TRBV3-1 (or the pseudogene TRBV3-2) to TRBJ1-2; D is possibly TRBD1 (5 bases). The sequencing used peripheral blood, collected 28 days after the second AZD1222 dose. CDR3 region: CASSQESRGRVGYTF. The CDR3 DNA is TGTGCCAGCAGCCAAGAATCGCGGGGGAGGGTGGGCTACACCTTC.